These 22 T cell receptor beta chains were all obtained from the same sample, sequenced in a study of blood T cell repertoires in COVID-19. The protocol was immunoSEQ multiplex PCR, while the TCRdb copy is restricted to in-frame clones and leaves out a portion. The sample has roughly 250,000 clones, more than 85% seen once. Sequencing was carried out using PBMCs or T cells enriched from blood (not recorded which). The receptor source for this set is a woman in her fifties or sixties who had recovered from COVID-19.

V gene TRBV14 combines with J gene TRBJ2-5; possibly TRBD1 for D (5 bases). The CDR3 runs 16 residues. Germline V lookup: CDR1 SGHDN, CDR2 FVKESK. With 0 bases removed from V and 5 bases from J, the gap between germline ends came to 16 bases. CDR3 nucleotides: TGTGCCAGCAGCCAAGAAAACCAGGGAATTGGCGAGACCCAGTACTTC. Amino acid sequence: CASSQENQGIGETQYF.

The rearrangement uses TRBV7-9 and TRBJ1-1; D remains ambiguous. The germline V and J ends were trimmed by 3 bases and 5 bases, with 13 bases remaining between them. The CDR3 contains 14 residues. The V gene's germline CDR1 is SEHNR and CDR2 FQNEAQ (reference sequence). The CDR3 protein is CASSFGFGTTEAFF. CDR3 in DNA: TGTGCCAGCAGCTTCGGGTTTGGAACGACTGAAGCTTTCTTT. The whole variable domain, filled in from reference TRBV7-9 and TRBJ1-1, reads DTGVSQNPRHKITKRGQNVTFRCDPISEHNRLYWYRQTLGQGPEFLTYFQNEAQLEKSRLLSDRFSAERPKGSFSTLEIQRTEQGDSAMYLCASSFGFGTTEAFFGQGTRLTVV.

The chain uses TRBV9 and TRBJ1-3, with D unclear. The germline V gene encodes CDR1 SGDLS and CDR2 YYNGEE. The germline V and J ends were trimmed by 0 bases and 0 bases, with 7 bases remaining between them. The CDR3 covers 15 residues. The CDR3 reads CASSVEQPSGNTIYF. CDR3 bases: TGTGCCAGCAGCGTAGAACAGCCCTCTGGAAACACCATATATTTT.

The rearrangement joins TRBV7-8 to TRBJ2-7; TRBD2 aligns across 10 bases. Looked up from germline, CDR1 is SGHVS and CDR2 is FQNEAQ. CDR3 length: 17 amino acids. V lost 4 bases to trimming and J lost 12 bases; unmatched junction nucleotides: 21. The CDR3 is CASSWTPGTSVPAAGYF. CDR3 sequence (DNA): TGTGCCAGCAGCTGGACCCCTGGGACTAGCGTTCCAGCGGCAGGGTACTTC.

This clone occurred once. V usage is TRBV5-1 and J usage is TRBJ2-3; TRBD2 aligns across 12 bases. Germline trimming cut 2 bases from V and 1 base from J; bases unmatched to any gene: 8. There are 18 residues in the CDR3. The germline CDR1 and CDR2 sequences are SGHRS and YFSETQ. Here the CDR3 reads CASSFLAGGPLGTDTQYF. For the CDR3, the DNA is TGCGCCAGCAGCTTTCTAGCGGGAGGGCCGTTGGGCACAGATACGCAGTATTTT.

The V call is TRBV14, the J call TRBJ2-2; tentative D call: TRBD2 (5 bases). Trimming pared 2 bases from V and 5 bases from J, leaving 12 bases between. Germline-derived CDR1 and CDR2 are SGHDN and FVKESK. This CDR3 is 15 amino acids long. The CDR3: CASSQWTGMTGELFF. CDR3 coding DNA: TGTGCCAGCAGCCAATGGACGGGGATGACCGGGGAGCTGTTTTTT.

The chain joins TRBV9 to TRBJ1-1; maybe TRBD1 (5 bases). This CDR3 is 15 amino acids long. V was shortened by 2 bases and J by 1 base, with 12 bases between the two germline ends. Germline V gives CDR1 SGDLS, CDR2 YYNGEE. DNA of the CDR3: TGTGCCAGCAGCGTCACGTCAGGGTCGAACACTGAAGCTTTCTTT. It yields the protein CASSVTSGSNTEAFF.

The CDR3 spells CASSYGGGTEAFF. The DNA of the CDR3 is TGTGCCAGCAGTTACGGGGGGGGTACTGAAGCTTTCTTT. The V call is TRBV6-2 or TRBV6-3, the J call TRBJ1-1; D might be TRBD1 (5 bases). Germline CDR1 is MNHEY and CDR2 is SVGEGT. There are 13 residues in the CDR3. Trimming took off 2 bases at V and 5 bases at J, with 9 bases between the two ends.

The V and J genes are TRBV28 and TRBJ1-1, with D maybe TRBD1 (6 bases). The V and J ends lost 6 bases and 2 bases respectively, with 13 bases between them. There are 14 residues in the CDR3. The V gene's germline CDR1 is MDHEN and CDR2 SYDVKM. Here the CDR3 DNA reads TGTGCCAGCAGCTCCGGGACATCAAACACTGAAGCTTTCTTT. Amino acid sequence: CASSSGTSNTEAFF. The whole variable domain, filled in from reference TRBV28 and TRBJ1-1, reads DVKVTQSSRYLVKRTGEKVFLECVQDMDHENMFWYRQDPGLGLRLIYFSYDVKMKEKGDIPEGYSVSREKKERFSLILESASTNQTSMYLCASSSGTSNTEAFFGQGTRLTVV.

J is TRBJ1-1 and V is TRBV30; TRBD1 matches at 9 bases. V lost 5 bases and J lost 5; bases outside the gene matches: 6. This CDR3 comprises 13 residues. Germline V gives CDR1 GTSNPN, CDR2 SVGIG (reference sequence). CDR3 sequence: CAWSDRGWTEAFF. CDR3 coding DNA: TGTGCCTGGTCCGACAGGGGGTGGACTGAAGCTTTCTTT. Looking up the rest from reference TRBV30 and TRBJ1-1 gives the full variable domain: SQTIHQWPATLVQPVGSPLSLECTVEGTSNPNLYWYRQAAGRGLQLLFYSVGIGQISSEVPQNLSASRPQDRQFILSSKKLLLSDSGFYLCAWSDRGWTEAFFGQGTRLTVV.

The chain uses TRBV29-1 and TRBJ1-1; no clear D. Trimming pared 8 bases from V and 7 bases from J, leaving 17 bases between. Germline V gene lookup returns CDR1 SQVTM and CDR2 ANQGSEA. CDR3 size: 12 residues. The CDR3 sequence: CSTTRGSGEAFF. The CDR3 DNA reads as TGCAGCACGACCCGGGGTTCGGGTGAAGCTTTCTTT.

V is TRBV19 and J is TRBJ1-5; D is unclear. This CDR3 region has 15 residues. CDR1 and CDR2 from the germline V gene are LNHDA and SQIVND (reference sequence). V was clipped by 5 bases and J by 8 bases, with 19 bases between them. The CDR3 loop reads CASSGLISPDEPQHF. The CDR3 DNA follows: TGTGCCAGTAGTGGACTGATCTCCCCTGATGAGCCCCAGCATTTT. Drawing the rest from reference TRBV19 and TRBJ1-5, the complete variable domain is DGGITQSPKYLFRKEGQNVTLSCEQNLNHDAMYWYRQDPGQGLRLIYYSQIVNDFQKGDIAEGYSVSREKKESFPLTVTSAQKNPTAFYLCASSGLISPDEPQHFGDGTRLSIL.

This chain uses TRBV7-2 with TRBJ2-5, with 9 positions matching TRBD1. In germline, CDR1 is SGHTA, CDR2 FQGNSA. The trim removed 5 bases at V and 4 bases at J, leaving 8 bases unmatched. The CDR3 length is 15 residues. The CDR3 DNA sequence: TGTGCCAGCAGCACACCGGGACAGGGAGGAGAGACCCAGTACTTC. This gives the protein CASSTPGQGGETQYF.

The J gene is TRBJ2-1, the V gene TRBV2, with 9 bases lining up with TRBD2. The CDR3 has 14 residues. Germline-derived CDR1 and CDR2 are SNHLY and FYNNEI. Germline trimming cut 6 bases from V and 0 bases from J; bases unmatched to any gene: 0. CDR3 sequence: CASRLAGSYNEQFF. The CDR3 nucleotides are TGTGCCAGCAGACTAGCGGGCTCCTACAATGAGCAGTTCTTC.

The chain employs TRBV7-2 and TRBJ1-2; 7 bases match TRBD1. Germline V gene lookup returns CDR1 SGHTA and CDR2 FQGNSA. This CDR3 is 16 amino acids long. Trimming removed 0 bases from V and 5 bases from J; junction bases left unmatched: 9. This chain's CDR3 is CASSLAPATGIYGYTF. The CDR3 region has the DNA TGTGCCAGCAGCTTAGCTCCCGCGACAGGGATATATGGCTACACCTTC.

The V and J genes are TRBV5-8 and TRBJ1-4, with D unresolved. The CDR3 covers 13 residues. Germline V gives CDR1 SGHTS, CDR2 YDEGEE. Trimming stripped 0 bases from V and 8 bases from J, with 8 bases between. The CDR3, as DNA: TGTGCCAGCAGCTTGGCAATCCGGGAAAAACTGTTTTTT. Encoded protein: CASSLAIREKLFF.

This chain uses TRBV28 with TRBJ2-3; D is unresolved. The CDR3 spans 14 residues. Trimming took 4 bases from V and 5 from J, leaving 13 bases between them. Per germline, CDR1 MDHEN and CDR2 SYDVKM. In DNA, the CDR3 is TGTGCCAGCAGTTCTCCTACTCGCGAAGATACGCAGTATTTT. Its protein is CASSSPTREDTQYF.

V usage is TRBV4-1 and J usage is TRBJ2-7; 10 bases align to TRBD2. The CDR3 spans 19 residues. J lost 5 bases, V lost 2 bases, and 18 bases had no gene match. CDR1 is MGHRA and CDR2 is YSYEKL in the germline V gene. The CDR3 DNA is TGCGCCAGCAGCCAATTGTTAGCGGGAGGTTTGCTACTCCGGAACGAGCAGTACTTC. It yields the protein CASSQLLAGGLLLRNEQYF.

The chain is built from TRBV10-3 and TRBJ1-1; D may be TRBD1 (6 bases). Germline lookup yields CDR1 ENHRY and CDR2 SYGVKD. CDR3 size: 14 residues. Trimming cost V 6 bases and J 1 base, with 12 bases left between them. CDR3 DNA: TGTGCCATCAGAACCGGGACACAGAACACTGAAGCTTTCTTT. This translates into CAIRTGTQNTEAFF.

V is TRBV7-8 and J is TRBJ2-2, with D uncertain. Per the germline V gene, CDR1 is SGHVS and CDR2 is FQNEAQ. V was clipped by 5 bases and J by 0 bases, with 16 bases between them. This CDR3 has 17 residues. The CDR3 loop is CASSPRNSLTNTGELFF. CDR3 coding DNA: TGTGCCAGCAGCCCACGAAACAGCCTGACGAACACCGGGGAGCTGTTTTTT.

V usage is TRBV28 and J usage is TRBJ2-7; 7 bases are a match to TRBD2. J gave up 5 bases and V 6 bases, and 7 bases lay outside the gene matches. Germline V CDR1 and CDR2: MDHEN, SYDVKM. This CDR3 has 13 amino acids. CDR3 in amino acids: CASSAGANHEQYF. The DNA for the CDR3 is TGTGCCAGCAGCGCGGGAGCTAACCACGAGCAGTACTTC.

The chain joins TRBV30 to TRBJ1-5; D possibly corresponds to TRBD1 (5 bases). The germline V gene has CDR1 GTSNPN and CDR2 SVGIG (reference sequence). The V and J ends lost 0 bases and 7 bases respectively, with 13 bases between them. CDR3 length: 14 amino acids. The CDR3 reads CAWSVPRALQPQHF. CDR3 nucleotides: TGTGCCTGGAGTGTACCCAGGGCCTTACAGCCCCAGCATTTT.